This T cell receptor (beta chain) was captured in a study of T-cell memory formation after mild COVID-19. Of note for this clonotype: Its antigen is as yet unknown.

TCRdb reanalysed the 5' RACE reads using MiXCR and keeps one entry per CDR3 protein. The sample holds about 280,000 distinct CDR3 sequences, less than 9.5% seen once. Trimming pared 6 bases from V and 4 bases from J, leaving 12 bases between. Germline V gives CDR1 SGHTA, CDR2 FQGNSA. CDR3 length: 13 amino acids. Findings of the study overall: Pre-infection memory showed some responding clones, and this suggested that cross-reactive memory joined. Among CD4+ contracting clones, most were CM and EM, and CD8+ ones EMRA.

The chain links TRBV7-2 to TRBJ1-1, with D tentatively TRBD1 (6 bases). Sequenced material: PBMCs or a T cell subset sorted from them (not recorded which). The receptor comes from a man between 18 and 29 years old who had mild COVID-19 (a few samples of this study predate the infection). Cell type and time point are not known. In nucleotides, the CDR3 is TGTGCCAGCAGGAGACAGGAAGGCACTGAAGCTTTCTTT. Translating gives CASRRQEGTEAFF.